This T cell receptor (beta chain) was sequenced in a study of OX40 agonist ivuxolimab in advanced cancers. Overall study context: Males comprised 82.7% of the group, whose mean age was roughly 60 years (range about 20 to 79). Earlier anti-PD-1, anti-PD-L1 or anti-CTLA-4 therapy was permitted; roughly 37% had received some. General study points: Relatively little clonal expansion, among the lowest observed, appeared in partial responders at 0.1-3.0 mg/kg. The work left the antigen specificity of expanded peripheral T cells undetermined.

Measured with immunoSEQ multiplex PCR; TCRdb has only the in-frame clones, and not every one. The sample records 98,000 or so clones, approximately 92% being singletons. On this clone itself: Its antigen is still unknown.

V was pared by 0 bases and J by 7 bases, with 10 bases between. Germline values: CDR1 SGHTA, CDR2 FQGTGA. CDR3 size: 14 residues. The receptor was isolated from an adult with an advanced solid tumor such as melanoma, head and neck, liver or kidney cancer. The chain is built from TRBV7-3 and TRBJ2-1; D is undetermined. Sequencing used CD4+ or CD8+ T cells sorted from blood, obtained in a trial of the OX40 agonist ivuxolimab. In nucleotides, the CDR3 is TGTGCCAGCAGCTTAACAGTCGGTAGAAATGAGCAGTTCTTC. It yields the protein CASSLTVGRNEQFF.